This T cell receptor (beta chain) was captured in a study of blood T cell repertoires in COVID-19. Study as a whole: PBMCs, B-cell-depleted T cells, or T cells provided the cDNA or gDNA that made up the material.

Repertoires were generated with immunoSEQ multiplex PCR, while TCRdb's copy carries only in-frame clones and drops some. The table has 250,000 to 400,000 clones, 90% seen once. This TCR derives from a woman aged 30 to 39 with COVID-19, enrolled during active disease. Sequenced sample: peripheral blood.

The CDR3 nucleotides are TGTGCCAGCAGTTACCGAGGTGTCGCCGGGGAAAAACTGTTTTTT. Protein sequence: CASSYRGVAGEKLFF. The chain uses TRBV6-5 and TRBJ1-4, with D uncertain. From germline, CDR1 is MNHEY and CDR2 SVGAGI. V was cut by 2 bases and J by 8 bases, with 15 bases left in between. The CDR3 spans 15 residues.